This T cell receptor (beta chain) was sequenced in a study of blood T cell repertoires in COVID-19. As for the study in general: Sites in the United States, Italy and Spain provided acute and convalescent COVID-19 samples. In each case, the material was cDNA or gDNA derived from T cells, B-cell-depleted T cells, or PBMCs.

On this clone: The junction does not match germline at one end; this may be a read error.

Original handling: Reference gene primer amplification gave estimated nucleated cell counts. TCRdb's copy holds only in-frame clones and misses some; the assay was immunoSEQ multiplex PCR. The DNA gave D and trimming, while V, J and clone size come from that table. In the table there are about 140,000 clones, more than 70% of which are singletons. This CDR3 spans 12 amino acids. Germline-derived CDR1 and CDR2 are SSHAT and FNYEAQ (reference sequence). The sequenced material came from peripheral blood. V gene TRBV7-7 combines with J gene TRBJ1-2; D gene uncertain. This sequence was found in a woman aged 55-69 years with acute or convalescent COVID-19. CDR3 in DNA: TGTGCTAGCAGCTTACTTTTCCGTGGCTACACCTTC. The encoded protein is CASSLLFRGYTF.